This TCR beta chain was captured in a study of T-cell reconstitution after alpha-beta-depleted transplantation in children. Germline CDR1 and CDR2: DFQATT and SNEGSKA (reference sequence). V gave up 4 bases and J gave up 1 base, with 17 bases separating them. The CDR3 is 15 residues long. As it was prepared, the TCRbeta library received unique molecular identifiers. TCRdb analysed the PCR reads with MiXCR anew, one entry per CDR3 protein. The sample consists of some 490,000 distinct CDR3 sequences, under 15% of them appearing once. The TCR originated in a human donor who donated a stem cell graft to a child with combined immunodeficiency. V usage is TRBV20-1 and J usage is TRBJ2-7; tentatively, D is TRBD1 or TRBD2 (5 bases each). This material consisted of PBMCs from the stem cell graft donor, taken from the stem cell graft. The CDR3 spells CSAKRGSQASYEQYF. The CDR3 DNA is TGCAGTGCTAAACGGGGCAGCCAAGCTTCCTACGAGCAGTACTTC.